These 15 T cell receptor beta chains originate from one sample sequenced in a study of T cell changes during pregnancy in multiple sclerosis. TCRdb keeps only in-frame clones here, not all; method: immunoSEQ multiplex PCR. Among some 110,000 clones listed, about 94% were seen once. The starting material was peripheral blood, obtained in the third trimester of pregnancy. These receptor sequences come from a female donor with multiple sclerosis, enrolled in a pregnancy study.

The chain joins TRBV4-1 to TRBJ1-1; D not certain. Germline-derived CDR1 and CDR2 are MGHRA and YSYEKL. V dropped 1 base and J dropped 7 bases, with 10 bases sitting between them. This CDR3 has 13 residues. CDR3 in DNA: TGCGCCAGCAGCCAAGTTAGAAGAGATGAAGCTTTCTTT. As protein: CASSQVRRDEAFF.

CDR3 sequence reads: CASSGEGGREKLFF. For the CDR3, the DNA is TGTGCCAGCAGCGGGGAGGGAGGACGTGAAAAACTGTTTTTT. The chain joins TRBV9 to TRBJ1-4; D is ambiguous. Germline V gene sequence: CDR1 SGDLS, CDR2 YYNGEE. The length of the CDR3 is 14 residues. The V and J ends lost 3 bases and 7 bases respectively, with 13 bases between them.

V and J are TRBV5-1 and TRBJ2-7; the D gene is possibly TRBD1 (5 bases). CDR1 is SGHRS, CDR2 YFSETQ, per germline. The CDR3 runs to 14 residues. V lost 2 bases to trimming and J lost 4 bases, with 13 bases between them. The CDR3 DNA follows: TGCGCCAGCAGCTTCCAGGGCGTGGCGTACGAGCAGTACTTC. Amino acids: CASSFQGVAYEQYF.

CDR3 nucleotides: TGTGCCAGCAGCCGGGGGGGAGACCAAGAGACCCAGTACTTC. Encoded protein: CASSRGGDQETQYF. This chain links TRBV11-3 with TRBJ2-5; 8 nucleotides agree with TRBD2. The germline CDR1 and CDR2 sequences are SGHNT and YENEEA. Losses at the gene ends were 5 bases for V and 0 bases for J; bases not matched to a gene: 2. The CDR3 length is 14 residues. Together with reference TRBV11-3 and TRBJ2-5, the CDR3 gives the full variable domain: EAGVVQSPRYKIIEKKQPVAFWCNPISGHNTLYWYLQNLGQGPELLIRYENEEAVDDSQLPKDRFSAERLKGVDSTLKIQPAELGDSAVYLCASSRGGDQETQYFGPGTRLLVL.

CDR3 residues: CASSWRVGQGTEAFF. The CDR3 nucleotides are TGTGCCAGCAGCTGGAGGGTCGGACAGGGCACTGAAGCTTTCTTT. V gene TRBV27 combines with J gene TRBJ1-1; 8 nucleotides line up with TRBD1. Trimming at V came to 6 bases and at J to 4 bases, leaving 10 bases not matched to a gene. The CDR3 sequence is 15 residues long. Germline V gene sequence: CDR1 MNHEY, CDR2 SMNVEV (reference sequence).

The chain uses TRBV5-5 and TRBJ2-7; 9 positions match TRBD2. V gave up 0 bases and J gave up 2 bases; unmatched junction bases: 3. Germline-derived CDR1 and CDR2 are SGHKS and YYEKEE (reference sequence). The CDR3 loop spans 15 amino acids. CDR3 sequence: CASSLVLAGTYEQYF. Written as DNA, the CDR3 is TGTGCCAGCAGCTTGGTTCTAGCGGGGACCTACGAGCAGTACTTC.

The chain employs TRBV9 and TRBJ2-1, with 11 bases fitting TRBD2. Trimming cost V 1 base and J 7 bases; bases outside gene matches: 7. This CDR3 has 16 amino acids. Germline CDR1 is SGDLS and CDR2 is YYNGEE. Here the CDR3 reads CASSVLSGGAGNEQFF. The CDR3 bases are TGTGCCAGCAGCGTACTTAGCGGGGGGGCGGGGAATGAGCAGTTCTTC.

This rearrangement joins TRBV10-1 to TRBJ2-3, with D tentatively TRBD1 (5 bases). Germline lookup yields CDR1 WNHNN and CDR2 SYGVQD (reference sequence). V gave up 5 bases and J gave up 3 bases, with 12 bases separating them. This CDR3 region has 14 residues. CDR3: CASSIQVRTDTQYF. CDR3 in DNA: TGCGCCAGCAGTATACAGGTTCGGACAGATACGCAGTATTTT.

This sequence joins TRBV29-1 and TRBJ2-2; 7 bases match TRBD1. The CDR3 consists of 13 residues. Trimming cost V 6 bases and J 14 bases; bases outside gene matches: 15. Germline loops: CDR1 SQVTM, CDR2 ANQGSEA. CDR3 sequence reads: CSVPSSTTGRLFF. CDR3 coding DNA: TGCAGCGTACCATCCTCAACGACAGGGAGACTGTTTTTT.

This chain uses TRBV5-5 with TRBJ1-4; D gene uncertain. Between the trimmed V and J ends, which lost 0 bases and 7 bases, there was a span of 13 bases. The germline V gene has CDR1 SGHKS and CDR2 YYEKEE (reference sequence). The CDR3 extends over 15 amino acids. The CDR3 DNA follows: TGTGCCAGCAGCTTGGAAGCGCGCGGGAGTGAAAAACTGTTTTTT. It translates to CASSLEARGSEKLFF.

V usage is TRBV19 and J usage is TRBJ2-2, with TRBD1 matching 7 bases. From germline, CDR1 is LNHDA and CDR2 SQIVND (reference sequence). The CDR3 consists of 16 residues. V gave up 10 bases and J gave up 0 bases; unmatched junction bases: 11. CDR3 loop: CATRPKTGANTGELFF. For the CDR3, the DNA is TGTGCCACCCGACCTAAAACAGGGGCGAACACCGGGGAGCTGTTTTTT.

This clone was recorded once. This chain uses TRBV9 with TRBJ2-1; D ambiguous. V lost 4 bases, J lost 0 bases, and 11 bases lay in between. Germline V CDR1 and CDR2: SGDLS, YYNGEE. This CDR3 spans 15 amino acids. DNA for the CDR3: TGTGCCAGCAGCCCAAGACTGAGCTCCTACAATGAGCAGTTCTTC. Translation gives CASSPRLSSYNEQFF.

The count of this clone is one. The V gene is TRBV15, the J gene TRBJ1-2, with D maybe TRBD1 (6 bases). Per the germline V gene, CDR1 is LNHNV and CDR2 is YYDKDF (reference sequence). V lost 5 bases to trimming and J lost 2 bases, with 9 bases between them. The CDR3 is 13 amino acids. DNA for the CDR3: TGTGCCACCAGCGGTGGACAGAACTATGGCTACACCTTC. It translates to CATSGGQNYGYTF. Together with reference TRBV15 and TRBJ1-2, the CDR3 gives the full variable domain: DAMVIQNPRYQVTQFGKPVTLSCSQTLNHNVMYWYQQKSSQAPKLLFHYYDKDFNNEADTPDNFQSRRPNTSFCFLDIRSPGLGDTAMYLCATSGGQNYGYTFGSGTRLTVV.

V and J are TRBV5-4 and TRBJ1-1, with TRBD1 as a possible D gene (6 bases). The V end was cut by 4 bases, the J end by 1 base, with 11 bases between. Germline V gene data show CDR1 as SGHNT and CDR2 as YYREEE (reference sequence). The CDR3 length is 14 residues. The chain's CDR3 is CASSVGGANTEAFF. As DNA, the CDR3 is TGTGCCAGCAGCGTCGGGGGGGCGAACACTGAAGCTTTCTTT.

The gene calls are TRBV12-2 and TRBJ2-4; the D segment call TRBD2 is taken from the table without a DNA check. TRBV12-2 is designated a pseudogene. The CDR3 contains 14 residues. CDR3 amino acids: CASRLCGADNIQYF. DNA of the CDR3: TGTGCAAGTCGCTTGTGCGGGGCGGATAACATTCAGTACTTC.